The T cell receptor beta chain under discussion was sequenced for a study of blood T cell repertoires in COVID-19. Germline V gene lookup returns CDR1 KGHSH and CDR2 LQKENI. CDR3 length: 16 amino acids. The V and J ends lost 4 bases and 0 bases respectively, with 16 bases between them. Here immunoSEQ multiplex PCR was the method, and the copy in TCRdb shows in-frame clones only, minus some. The sample holds about 330,000 clones, about 85% seen once. Specimen: PBMCs or T cells enriched from blood (not recorded which). The source is a woman in her twenties or thirties who had recovered from COVID-19. V usage is TRBV18 and J usage is TRBJ2-7; TRBD1 is a possible D gene (8 bases). The CDR3 nucleotides are TGTGCCAGCTCACAGCGGGACAGGATTAGCTCCTACGAGCAGTACTTC. This gives the protein CASSQRDRISSYEQYF.